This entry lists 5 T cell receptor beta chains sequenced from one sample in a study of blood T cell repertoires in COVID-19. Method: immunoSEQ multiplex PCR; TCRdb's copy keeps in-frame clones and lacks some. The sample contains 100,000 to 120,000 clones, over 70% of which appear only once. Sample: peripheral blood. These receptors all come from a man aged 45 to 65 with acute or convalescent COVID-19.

The CDR3 nucleotides read TGTGCCAGCAGCACTTACAGGGGGCGGATTGGCAGCAATCAGCCCCAGCATTTT. Encoded protein: CASSTYRGRIGSNQPQHF. The chain carries TRBV21-1 and TRBJ1-5; no DNA check was done on the table's D call, TRBD1. TRBV21-1 is flagged as a pseudogene. This CDR3 is 18 amino acids long.

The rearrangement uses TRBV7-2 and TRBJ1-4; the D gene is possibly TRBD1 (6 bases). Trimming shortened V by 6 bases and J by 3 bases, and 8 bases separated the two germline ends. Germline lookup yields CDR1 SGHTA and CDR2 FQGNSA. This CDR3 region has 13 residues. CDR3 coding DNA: TGTGCCAGCAGACAGGGAGCTAATGAAAAACTGTTTTTT. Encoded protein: CASRQGANEKLFF.

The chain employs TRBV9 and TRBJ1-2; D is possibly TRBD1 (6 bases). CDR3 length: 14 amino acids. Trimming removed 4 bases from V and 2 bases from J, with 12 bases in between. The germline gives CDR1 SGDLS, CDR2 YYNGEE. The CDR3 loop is CASSPQGTNYGYTF. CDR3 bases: TGTGCCAGCAGCCCCCAGGGGACGAACTATGGCTACACCTTC.

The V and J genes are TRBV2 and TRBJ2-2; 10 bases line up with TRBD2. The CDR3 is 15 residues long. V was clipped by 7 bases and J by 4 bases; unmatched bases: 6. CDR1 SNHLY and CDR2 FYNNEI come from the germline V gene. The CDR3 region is CASKGAGGPTGELFF. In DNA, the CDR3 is TGTGCCAGCAAGGGAGCGGGGGGGCCCACCGGGGAGCTGTTTTTT.

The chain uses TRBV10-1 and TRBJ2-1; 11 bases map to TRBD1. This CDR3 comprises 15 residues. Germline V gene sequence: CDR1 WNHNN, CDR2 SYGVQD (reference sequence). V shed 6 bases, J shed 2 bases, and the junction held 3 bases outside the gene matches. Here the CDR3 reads CASSRDRGTYNEQFF. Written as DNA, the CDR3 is TGCGCCAGCAGCCGGGACAGGGGGACCTACAATGAGCAGTTCTTC.